These 19 T cell receptor beta chains came from one sample sequenced in a study of beta chain features in type 1 diabetes. Study conclusions and caveats: Shortening of TCRB CDR3s, moderate but significant, appeared in all four CD4+ subsets of Type 1 diabetes patients.

Antigens for these TCRs are unknown. Reverse transcription of all isolated RNA meant that expressed TCRB transcripts were sequenced. Sequencing was performed with immunoSEQ multiplex PCR; in TCRdb, only in-frame clones are kept and a portion is missing. The data show 250,000 to 300,000 clones, about 23% seen once. Sequencing was performed on naive CD4+ T cells from blood. The receptors were gathered from a woman aged 25-40 years with type 1 diabetes.

The chain links TRBV30 to TRBJ1-3, with 12 bases identical to TRBD1. Germline V lookup: CDR1 GTSNPN, CDR2 SVGIG (reference sequence). Losses at the gene ends were 4 bases for V and 4 bases for J; bases not matched to a gene: 8. The CDR3 is made up of 16 amino acids. The CDR3 nucleotides read TGTGCCTGGATTCGTTGGGGACAGGGGGCCGGAAACACCATATATTTT. This codes for CAWIRWGQGAGNTIYF.

A few counts support this clone. Other DNA sequences in this specimen translate into the identical CDR3. The J gene is TRBJ1-5, the V gene TRBV29-1, with 7 bases that match TRBD1. Looked up from germline, CDR1 is SQVTM and CDR2 is ANQGSEA. Trimming took 4 bases from V and 1 from J; bases not matched to a gene: 1. The CDR3 spans 13 residues. The CDR3 DNA reads as TGCAGCGTTGGGGACAGAAGCAATCAGCCCCAGCATTTT. Translated, it gives CSVGDRSNQPQHF.

This clone was seen a single time. This chain connects TRBV7-2 to TRBJ2-7, with D tentatively TRBD1 (5 bases). This CDR3 comprises 15 residues. V lost 0 bases to trimming and J lost 3 bases, with 12 bases between them. Germline assignment: CDR1 SGHTA and CDR2 FQGNSA. CDR3 coding DNA: TGTGCCAGCAGCTTAGCGTGGGGCAGAGGCTACGAGCAGTACTTC. This encodes CASSLAWGRGYEQYF.

V usage is TRBV18 and J usage is TRBJ2-7, with D possibly being TRBD2 (6 bases). CDR1 and CDR2 from the germline V gene are KGHSH and LQKENI. CDR3 length: 15 residues. V lost 2 bases and J lost 3, with 14 bases in between. As DNA, the CDR3 is TGTGCCAGCTCACCAGGTCTAGCGATAAACTACGAGCAGTACTTC. Amino acid sequence: CASSPGLAINYEQYF.

The chain couples TRBV4-1 to TRBJ1-4, with D tentatively TRBD1 (6 bases). Germline V gives CDR1 MGHRA, CDR2 YSYEKL. Trimming pared 0 bases from V and 0 bases from J, leaving 8 bases between. The CDR3 sequence is 16 residues long. The CDR3 DNA sequence: TGCGCCAGCAGCCAAGATTGGACAGCAACTAATGAAAAACTGTTTTTT. It translates to CASSQDWTATNEKLFF.

V and J are TRBV2 and TRBJ1-2; 10 positions agree with TRBD1. The J segment lost 7 bases and the V segment lost 4 bases, leaving 6 bases of the junction unmatched. Germline CDR1 reads SNHLY; CDR2 reads FYNNEI. This CDR3 region has 14 residues. Written as DNA, the CDR3 is TGTGCCAGCAGTGGTCCCCGGACAGGGGGTGGCTACACCTTC. This encodes CASSGPRTGGGYTF.

This clone was found a few times. V usage is TRBV30 and J usage is TRBJ1-5; possible D gene TRBD1, 6 bases. Germline values: CDR1 GTSNPN, CDR2 SVGIG (reference sequence). V was cut by 3 bases and J by 5 bases, with 11 bases left in between. This CDR3 spans 13 amino acids. CDR3 DNA: TGTGCCTGGAGCAACAGGGTGGATCAGCCCCAGCATTTT. Translated: CAWSNRVDQPQHF.

This chain links TRBV30 with TRBJ2-3; no definite D call. The V gene's germline CDR1 is GTSNPN and CDR2 SVGIG (reference sequence). The CDR3 is made up of 14 amino acids. Deletions cut 2 bases from V and 2 bases from J, with 11 bases between. Written as DNA, the CDR3 is TGTGCCTGGAGTTCAGGCTACGACACAGATACGCAGTATTTT. Amino acid sequence: CAWSSGYDTDTQYF.

A few counts support this clone. V is TRBV4-1 and J is TRBJ1-2; D is perhaps TRBD1 (6 bases). Between the trimmed V and J ends, which lost 4 bases and 5 bases, there was a span of 14 bases. The germline V gene has CDR1 MGHRA and CDR2 YSYEKL. The CDR3 covers 14 residues. The CDR3 DNA follows: TGCGCCAGCAGCCGCATCCGCGGACAGTATGGCTACACCTTC. It specifies CASSRIRGQYGYTF.

V and J are TRBV25-1 and TRBJ2-7, with D uncertain. This CDR3 is built from 12 residues. V was cut by 7 bases and J by 0 bases, with 7 bases left in between. Germline V lookup: CDR1 MGHDK, CDR2 SYGVNS. CDR3 residues: CASTGFSYEQYF. CDR3 bases: TGTGCCAGCACCGGGTTCTCCTACGAGCAGTACTTC.

This clone was seen a few times. The chain employs TRBV9 and TRBJ1-2; 9 nucleotides line up with TRBD1. Germline CDR1 SGDLS, CDR2 YYNGEE. The CDR3 is 13 residues long. With V trimmed by 3 bases and J by 8 bases, 5 bases remained unmatched. Here the CDR3 reads CASSGDRAKGYTF. The CDR3 DNA follows: TGTGCCAGCAGCGGGGACAGGGCGAAAGGCTACACCTTC.

This clone was detected only a few times. V is TRBV29-1 and J is TRBJ2-1; 7 bases are shared with TRBD2. J was trimmed by 8 bases and V by 3 bases; bases with no gene match: 13. Germline V gives CDR1 SQVTM, CDR2 ANQGSEA. The CDR3 covers 15 residues. This CDR3 is CSVDDERGLLDEQFF. CDR3 in DNA: TGCAGCGTTGACGACGAGCGGGGACTGTTGGATGAGCAGTTCTTC.

V and J are TRBV25-1 and TRBJ1-4; 8 positions match TRBD1. The CDR3 contains 15 residues. From germline, CDR1 is MGHDK and CDR2 SYGVNS. V lost 8 bases and J lost 7; bases outside the gene matches: 12. Here the CDR3 reads CASGLTQGASEKLFF. Here the CDR3 DNA reads TGTGCCAGCGGATTGACTCAGGGGGCTAGTGAAAAACTGTTTTTT.

The chain employs TRBV2 and TRBJ2-5; D is perhaps TRBD2 (6 bases). V lost 4 bases to trimming and J lost 9 bases, with 15 bases between them. The germline gives CDR1 SNHLY, CDR2 FYNNEI. This CDR3 comprises 13 residues. The CDR3: CASSAEGPGAQYF. CDR3 nucleotide sequence: TGTGCCAGCAGTGCGGAGGGGCCTGGGGCCCAGTACTTC.

The chain is built from TRBV5-1 and TRBJ2-7, with D tentatively TRBD2 (5 bases). Trimming took 6 bases from V and 0 from J, leaving 13 bases between them. The CDR3 runs 14 residues. Germline V CDR1 and CDR2: SGHRS, YFSETQ. CDR3 region: CASTPDGNSYEQYF. The CDR3 DNA sequence: TGCGCCAGCACCCCGGACGGGAACTCCTACGAGCAGTACTTC.

This chain connects TRBV7-3 to TRBJ2-6; D is unclear. This CDR3 contains 16 residues. Deletions cut 6 bases from V and 0 bases from J, with 12 bases between. The V gene's germline CDR1 is SGHTA and CDR2 FQGTGA. CDR3 sequence reads: CASRKPGDSGANVLTF. DNA for the CDR3: TGTGCCAGCAGAAAACCGGGTGACTCTGGGGCCAACGTCCTGACTTTC.

This clone occurred a few times. V usage is TRBV7-9 and J usage is TRBJ2-5; TRBD2 matches 9 bases. The germline V gene encodes CDR1 SEHNR and CDR2 FQNEAQ (reference sequence). V trimming: 5 bases; J trimming: 5 bases; junction bases outside the gene matches: 9. The CDR3 is 15 amino acids. DNA of the CDR3: TGTGCCAGCAGCGATACCTCAGCGGGAGGCGAGACCCAGTACTTC. It translates to CASSDTSAGGETQYF.

The genes are TRBV4-1 and TRBJ2-6, with D perhaps matching TRBD1 (6 bases). Germline V gene sequence: CDR1 MGHRA, CDR2 YSYEKL. This CDR3 region has 17 residues. The germline V and J ends were trimmed by 1 base and 2 bases, with 12 bases remaining between them. This chain's CDR3 is CASSQVGAGPGANVLTF. Here the CDR3 DNA reads TGCGCCAGCAGCCAAGTGGGGGCAGGGCCTGGGGCCAACGTCCTGACTTTC.

This clone was seen only a few times. CDR3 in amino acids: CASSQGGELFF. DNA for the CDR3: TGTGCCAGCAGTCAGGGGGGGGAGCTGTTTTTT. The V and J genes are TRBV6-5 and TRBJ2-2; D might be TRBD1 (6 bases). The CDR3 is made up of 11 amino acids. From germline, CDR1 is MNHEY and CDR2 SVGAGI. V lost 5 bases and J lost 8, with 6 bases in between.